The 27 T cell receptor beta chains in this list originate from one sample, sequenced in a study of cytomegalovirus exposure and HLA in healthy donors. Amplification used 60 Vbeta primers and 13 Jbeta primers. The table came from immunoSEQ multiplex PCR; TCRdb's copy has only in-frame clones and leaves some out. Of around 120,000 clones listed, approximately 81% are singletons. Sequenced material: PBMCs. These receptors were collected from a man aged 18 to 29 in good health and CMV-seronegative.

This clone has only one observation. The chain combines TRBV7-9 with TRBJ1-5; D remains unclear. Between the trimmed V and J ends, which lost 1 base and 8 bases, there was a span of 18 bases. The V gene's germline CDR1 is SEHNR and CDR2 FQNEAQ (reference sequence). This CDR3 comprises 16 residues. The CDR3 spells CASSLEAVRGLKPQHF. As DNA, the CDR3 is TGTGCCAGCAGCTTAGAGGCAGTGCGAGGTCTTAAGCCCCAGCATTTT.

This chain links TRBV27 with TRBJ2-7; 9 nucleotides line up with TRBD2. The CDR3 length is 19 residues. V trimming: 4 bases; J trimming: 0 bases; junction bases outside the gene matches: 16. Per germline, CDR1 MNHEY and CDR2 SMNVEV (reference sequence). CDR3: CASSSKTATSGGSSYEQYF. CDR3 nucleotides: TGTGCCAGCAGTTCCAAAACGGCGACTAGCGGAGGTAGCTCCTACGAGCAGTACTTC.

The chain uses TRBV7-9 and TRBJ2-1, with TRBD2 as a possible D gene (5 bases). The germline CDR1 and CDR2 sequences are SEHNR and FQNEAQ (reference sequence). The CDR3 has 16 amino acids. Deletions cut 5 bases from V and 0 bases from J, with 14 bases between. The CDR3 sequence: CASSRAAVSSYNEQFF. The CDR3 nucleotides are TGTGCCAGCAGCCGCGCAGCGGTGAGCTCCTACAATGAGCAGTTCTTC.

This clone was recorded many times. The rearrangement joins TRBV28 to TRBJ1-2, with 9 bases matching TRBD1. With V trimmed by 4 bases and J by 13 bases, 13 bases remained unmatched. Germline V gene sequence: CDR1 MDHEN, CDR2 SYDVKM. There are 14 residues in the CDR3. CDR3 sequence: CASSSGTGIFWGTF. The CDR3 DNA reads TGTGCCAGCAGTTCCGGGACAGGGATTTTTTGGGGCACCTTC.

This clone has a single count. This chain uses TRBV6-1 with TRBJ2-7; TRBD2 matches 8 bases. This CDR3 is built from 20 residues. V lost 3 bases to trimming and J lost 4 bases; unmatched junction nucleotides: 23. The germline V gene encodes CDR1 MNHNS and CDR2 SASEGT. The CDR3: CASSDPRGVAGLVVLYEQYV. The CDR3 coding sequence is TGTGCCAGCAGTGACCCGCGCGGGGTAGCGGGACTGGTGGTACTATACGAGCAGTACGTC.

With respect to this clone: The same CDR3 can be traced to other DNA sequences in this sample. This chain's CDR3 is CASSLQETQYF. In nucleotides, the CDR3 is TGCGCCAGCAGCCTACAAGAGACCCAGTACTTC. The V call is TRBV5-1, the J call TRBJ2-5; D uncertain. The ends were cut back, 4 bases at V and 2 bases at J, with 3 bases in the middle. This CDR3 contains 11 residues. Germline loops: CDR1 SGHRS, CDR2 YFSETQ.

The chain recombines TRBV4-1 with TRBJ2-7; D is uncertain. Germline loops: CDR1 MGHRA, CDR2 YSYEKL. V shed 0 bases and J shed 2 bases, with 11 bases lying between them. The CDR3 covers 15 residues. Here the CDR3 reads CASSQDGEEPYEQYF. The CDR3 DNA follows: TGCGCCAGCAGCCAAGATGGCGAGGAGCCCTACGAGCAGTACTTC.

This clone occurred a few times. The chain joins TRBV7-2 to TRBJ2-3; 11 bases fit TRBD2. From germline, CDR1 is SGHTA and CDR2 FQGNSA. The V segment lost 5 bases and the J segment 6 bases; nucleotides outside the gene matches: 10. This CDR3 has 16 amino acids. CDR3 sequence: CASSRIAGGPGDTQYF. The CDR3 DNA reads TGTGCCAGCAGCAGAATAGCGGGAGGGCCGGGGGATACGCAGTATTTT.

This clone was seen a handful of times. The chain uses TRBV6-6 and TRBJ2-5; D is ambiguous. The CDR3 runs 11 residues. V was cut by 4 bases and J by 5 bases, with 5 bases left in between. Germline V gene lookup returns CDR1 MNHNY and CDR2 SVGAGI (reference sequence). CDR3 DNA sequence: TGTGCCAGCAGTTCAGCGGAGACCCAGTACTTC. Protein: CASSSAETQYF.

The chain has TRBV5-4 and TRBJ1-1; D is unclear. The germline V and J ends were trimmed by 0 bases and 6 bases, with 12 bases remaining between them. CDR1 and CDR2 (germline): SGHNT, YYREEE (reference sequence). The CDR3 has 14 residues. The CDR3 protein is CASSLDLQVPEAFF. CDR3 in DNA: TGTGCCAGCAGCTTGGACCTTCAGGTACCTGAAGCTTTCTTT. The whole variable domain, filled in from reference TRBV5-4 and TRBJ1-1, reads ETGVTQSPTHLIKTRGQQVTLRCSSQSGHNTVSWYQQALGQGPQFIFQYYREEENGRGNFPPRFSGLQFPNYSSELNVNALELDDSALYLCASSLDLQVPEAFFGQGTRLTVV.

The chain couples TRBV2 to TRBJ2-2; TRBD2 might be the D (5 bases). The CDR3 loop spans 14 amino acids. CDR1 and CDR2 from the germline V gene are SNHLY and FYNNEI. Trimming cost V 5 bases and J 0 bases, with 7 bases left between them. The CDR3 DNA is TGTGCCAGCAGTCGGACTGCGAACACCGGGGAGCTGTTTTTT. It is translated as CASSRTANTGELFF.

The chain employs TRBV5-1 and TRBJ2-3; TRBD1 is a possible D gene (5 bases). CDR3 length: 14 residues. V was trimmed by 4 bases and J by 2 bases, leaving 11 bases between them. CDR1 SGHRS and CDR2 YFSETQ come from the germline V gene. The CDR3 region is CASSQRRATDTQYF. The CDR3 DNA reads TGCGCCAGCAGCCAACGCAGGGCCACAGATACGCAGTATTTT.

V is TRBV5-4 and J is TRBJ2-2; D may be TRBD2 (6 bases). This CDR3 region has 16 residues. CDR1 is SGHNT, CDR2 YYREEE, per germline (reference sequence). V was clipped by 2 bases and J by 4 bases, with 15 bases between them. The CDR3 spells CASSFPGSLFTGELFF. CDR3 nucleotide sequence: TGTGCCAGCAGCTTTCCCGGGAGCTTGTTCACCGGGGAGCTGTTTTTT.

The chain joins TRBV30 to TRBJ2-5; possible D gene TRBD2, 5 bases. The V and J ends lost 3 bases and 5 bases respectively, with 10 bases between them. Germline V gene data show CDR1 as GTSNPN and CDR2 as SVGIG (reference sequence). This CDR3 spans 12 amino acids. The CDR3, as DNA: TGTGCCTGGAGCGGACTCGGGGAGACCCAGTACTTC. This encodes CAWSGLGETQYF.

The J gene is TRBJ1-6, the V gene TRBV5-1, with D possibly matching TRBD1 (6 bases). Germline lookup yields CDR1 SGHRS and CDR2 YFSETQ. Deletions cut 1 base from V and 7 bases from J, with 12 bases between. CDR3 length equals 15 residues. CDR3 in amino acids: CASSLTYTGNSPLHF. The CDR3 nucleotides read TGCGCCAGCAGCTTGACCTACACAGGGAATTCACCCCTCCACTTT. The full variable domain, its missing parts supplied by reference TRBV5-1 and TRBJ1-6, is KAGVTQTPRYLIKTRGQQVTLSCSPISGHRSVSWYQQTPGQGLQFLFEYFSETQRNKGNFPGRFSGRQFSNSRSEMNVSTLELGDSALYLCASSLTYTGNSPLHFGNGTRLTVT.

By share, this clone ranks as medium-sized. The CDR3 coding sequence is TGTGCCAGCAGGGACAGGGGGGGGCAGCCCCAGCATTTT. It translates to CASRDRGGQPQHF. The chain combines TRBV5-4 with TRBJ1-5; 10 bases line up with TRBD1. The junction had 3 bases not matched to a gene; V was cut back by 5 bases and J by 7 bases. From germline, CDR1 is SGHNT and CDR2 YYREEE (reference sequence). The CDR3 has 13 residues.

The chain uses TRBV7-6 and TRBJ2-1; D perhaps matches TRBD2 (5 bases). This CDR3 contains 11 residues. The germline gives CDR1 SGHVS, CDR2 FNYEAQ. The ends were cut back, 4 bases at V and 9 bases at J, with 7 bases in the middle. DNA for the CDR3: TGTGCCAGCAGCTACGCGGGTGAGCAGTTCTTC. Translated, it gives CASSYAGEQFF.

The chain links TRBV5-4 to TRBJ2-1; D remains ambiguous. CDR1 and CDR2 (germline): SGHNT, YYREEE (reference sequence). The CDR3 sequence is 14 residues long. V shed 0 bases and J shed 8 bases, with 12 bases lying between them. The CDR3 DNA is TGTGCCAGCAGCTTGGTTGGTAGCTTCCATGAGCAGTTCTTC. Translated: CASSLVGSFHEQFF.

The genes are TRBV2 and TRBJ1-5; D gene ambiguous. Germline V gives CDR1 SNHLY, CDR2 FYNNEI. Trimming stripped 7 bases from V and 4 bases from J, with 8 bases between. CDR3 size: 12 residues. The CDR3 sequence: CASNSINQPQHF. In DNA, the CDR3 is TGTGCCAGCAACAGCATTAATCAGCCCCAGCATTTT.

The chain carries TRBV10-3 and TRBJ2-3, with a weak D call TRBD2 (5 bases). V was trimmed by 3 bases and J by 1 base, leaving 14 bases between them. CDR3 length equals 16 residues. CDR1 ENHRY and CDR2 SYGVKD come from the germline V gene. The CDR3 DNA is TGTGCCATCAGTGATCCTAGCCTCGCCCGCACAGATACGCAGTATTTT. The encoded protein is CAISDPSLARTDTQYF.

The chain uses TRBV28 and TRBJ1-5, with 9 bases that match TRBD1. Germline-derived CDR1 and CDR2 are MDHEN and SYDVKM. The V and J ends lost 4 bases and 3 bases, in that order; junction bases with no gene match: 4. This CDR3 region has 15 residues. The DNA of the CDR3 is TGTGCCAGCAGTTATCTACAGGGGGCCAATCAGCCCCAGCATTTT. This encodes CASSYLQGANQPQHF. The entire variable domain, with the rest obtained from reference TRBV28 and TRBJ1-5, is as follows: DVKVTQSSRYLVKRTGEKVFLECVQDMDHENMFWYRQDPGLGLRLIYFSYDVKMKEKGDIPEGYSVSREKKERFSLILESASTNQTSMYLCASSYLQGANQPQHFGDGTRLSIL.

This rearrangement joins TRBV7-2 to TRBJ2-7, with D perhaps TRBD2 (5 bases). The CDR3 has 14 amino acids. Germline CDR1 reads SGHTA; CDR2 reads FQGNSA. With 6 bases removed from V and 2 bases from J, the gap between germline ends came to 14 bases. In DNA, the CDR3 is TGTGCCAGCAGTAGGAGCGGTCAGGCCTACGAGCAGTACTTC. Its translation: CASSRSGQAYEQYF.

This clone was detected many times. The CDR3 DNA sequence: TGTGCCAGCCCTTCCCGGGACAGGGGCTGCAACACTGAAGCTTTCTTT. Its translation is CASPSRDRGCNTEAFF. This chain uses TRBV6-6 with TRBJ1-1; 10 bases match TRBD1. Trimming removed 8 bases from V and 2 bases from J; junction bases left unmatched: 11. CDR3 length: 16 amino acids. Per germline, CDR1 MNHNY and CDR2 SVGAGI (reference sequence).

The CDR3 DNA is TGTGCCTGGAGTCGCGGATCTAGCACAGATACGCAGTATTTT. This gives the protein CAWSRGSSTDTQYF. This sequence joins TRBV30 and TRBJ2-3; no reliable D call. Looked up from germline, CDR1 is GTSNPN and CDR2 is SVGIG (reference sequence). V lost 2 bases and J 0 bases, leaving 9 bases between the germline ends. The CDR3 totals 14 residues.

This chain links TRBV30 with TRBJ1-1, with TRBD1 identical over 7 bases. V lost 0 bases, J lost 4 bases, and 8 bases stayed unmatched. Per the germline V gene, CDR1 is GTSNPN and CDR2 is SVGIG (reference sequence). The CDR3 extends over 15 amino acids. For the CDR3, the DNA is TGTGCCTGGAGTGTAGGTACAGGGGAGGCCACTGAAGCTTTCTTT. Translating it yields CAWSVGTGEATEAFF. The full variable domain, in which reference TRBV30 and TRBJ1-1 provide the parts outside the CDR3, is SQTIHQWPATLVQPVGSPLSLECTVEGTSNPNLYWYRQAAGRGLQLLFYSVGIGQISSEVPQNLSASRPQDRQFILSSKKLLLSDSGFYLCAWSVGTGEATEAFFGQGTRLTVV.

CDR3 residues: CASSSRNGGPYEQYF. The CDR3 nucleotides are TGTGCCAGCAGTTCACGTAACGGGGGACCCTACGAGCAGTACTTC. The chain recombines TRBV28 with TRBJ2-7; TRBD2 is a possible D gene (6 bases). The CDR3 loop spans 15 amino acids. From germline, CDR1 is MDHEN and CDR2 SYDVKM. V dropped 4 bases and J dropped 2 bases, with 15 bases sitting between them.

J is TRBJ1-5 and V is TRBV19, with D perhaps TRBD1 (5 bases). Trimming removed 1 base from V and 2 bases from J, with 6 bases in between. There are 14 residues in the CDR3. In germline, CDR1 is LNHDA, CDR2 SQIVND (reference sequence). The CDR3: CASSIARGNQPQHF. The CDR3 DNA follows: TGTGCCAGTAGTATAGCCAGGGGCAATCAGCCCCAGCATTTT.